This T cell receptor (beta chain) was identified in a study of T-cell reconstitution after alpha-beta-depleted transplantation in children (dated by TCRdb to between 2015 and 2016). For the wider study: Using TCR repertoire profiling, the study quantitatively followed how T-cell immune reconstitution unfolded in children after TCRalphabeta/CD19-depleted allogeneic hematopoietic cell transplantation.

CDR1 and CDR2 (SGHTA, FQGNSA) derive from the germline V gene. Trimming removed 4 bases from V and 4 bases from J; the gene matches leave 0 bases unexplained. From the cysteine up to the phenylalanine, the CDR3 has a length of 13 residues. Here the CDR3 DNA is all that survives: 39 bases in frame from base 1. In this sample, this clonotype turned up many times. Its specific antigen is unknown. Base qualities are not provided; no much larger clone lies one nucleotide away. The library was produced with PCR. Sequenced on an Illumina HiSeq 2500. Molecular barcoding was employed in the preparation of TCR libraries, with unique molecular identifiers being used to normalize TCRbeta repertoire quantification. Clones were called with MiXCR by TCRdb after fastp trimmed the public reads at Q25, and only in-frame beta chains were retained. Here each entry gathers all rows of one CDR3 protein and keeps the most common genes and DNA. The sample table contains roughly 300,000 distinct CDR3 sequences; only one count was recorded for about 9.3% of them. The ten largest clonotypes hold less than 2.5% of the sample.

The material was PBMCs from the stem cell graft donor, obtained from the stem cell graft. This clonotype was sampled from a human donor who donated a stem cell graft to a child with acute lymphoblastic leukemia. This chain is built from TRBV7-2 and TRBJ2-5, with 10 bases matching TRBD2. The DNA sequence is TGTGCCAGCAGCTGGACTAGCGGAGAGACCCAGTACTTC. Translated, this gives CASSWTSGETQYF.